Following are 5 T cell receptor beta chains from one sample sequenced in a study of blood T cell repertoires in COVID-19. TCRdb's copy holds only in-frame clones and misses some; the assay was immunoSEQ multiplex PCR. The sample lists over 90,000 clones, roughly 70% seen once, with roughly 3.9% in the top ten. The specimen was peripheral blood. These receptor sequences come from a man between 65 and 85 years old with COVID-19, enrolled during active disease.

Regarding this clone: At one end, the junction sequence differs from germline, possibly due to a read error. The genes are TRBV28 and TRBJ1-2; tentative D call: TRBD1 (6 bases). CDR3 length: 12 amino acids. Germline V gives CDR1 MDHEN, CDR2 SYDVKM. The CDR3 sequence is CASSLSLARGAF. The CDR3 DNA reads TGTGCCAGCAGTTTATCGCTGGCCAGGGGCGCCTTC.

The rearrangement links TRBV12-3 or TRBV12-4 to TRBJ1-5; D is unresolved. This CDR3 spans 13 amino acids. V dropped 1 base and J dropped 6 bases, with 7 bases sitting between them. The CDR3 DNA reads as TGTGCCAGCAGTTTAGGGGCAGGTCAGCCCCAGCATTTT. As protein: CASSLGAGQPQHF.

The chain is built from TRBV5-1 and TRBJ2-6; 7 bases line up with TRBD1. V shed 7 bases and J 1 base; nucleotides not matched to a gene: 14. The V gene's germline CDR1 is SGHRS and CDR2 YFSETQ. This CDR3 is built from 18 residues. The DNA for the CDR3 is TGCGCCAGCTCCCATCCCGGGACAGCAAGATCTGGGGCCAACGTCCTGACTTTC. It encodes CASSHPGTARSGANVLTF.

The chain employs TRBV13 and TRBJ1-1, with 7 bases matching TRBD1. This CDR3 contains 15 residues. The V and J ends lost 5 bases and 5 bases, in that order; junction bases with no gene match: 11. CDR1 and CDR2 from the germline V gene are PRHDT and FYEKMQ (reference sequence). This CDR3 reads CASSPRVGGFTEAFF. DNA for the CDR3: TGTGCCAGCAGCCCCCGCGTAGGGGGCTTTACTGAAGCTTTCTTT.

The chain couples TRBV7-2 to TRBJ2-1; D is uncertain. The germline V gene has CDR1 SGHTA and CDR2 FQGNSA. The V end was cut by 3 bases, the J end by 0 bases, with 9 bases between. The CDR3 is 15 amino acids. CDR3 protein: CASSFQESSYNEQFF. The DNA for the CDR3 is TGTGCCAGCAGCTTTCAAGAGAGCTCCTACAATGAGCAGTTCTTC.